This T cell receptor beta chain was identified in a study of OX40 agonist ivuxolimab in advanced cancers. For the study at large: Patients received the agonistic anti-OX40 (CD134) antibody ivuxolimab. Averaging 60 years in age, with a range of about 23 to 90, the cohort was about 86% male. Study outcomes and limitations: CD8+ T cells averaged more expanded clones than CD4+.

Profiling relied on immunoSEQ multiplex PCR, and the TCRdb table lists in-frame clones only, not all of them. The table records 20,000 to 25,000 clones, 80% to 90% of them present only once. CDR1 and CDR2 (germline): MDHEN, SYDVKM. V was shortened by 2 bases and J by 0 bases, with 10 bases between the two germline ends. This CDR3 is built from 15 residues. This clone was recorded a few times. Its specificity is not known. This chain links TRBV28 with TRBJ1-2; D ambiguous. This clonotype originated in an adult with an advanced solid tumor such as melanoma, head and neck, liver or kidney cancer. This material consisted of CD4+ or CD8+ T cells sorted from blood, taken in a trial of the OX40 agonist ivuxolimab. The CDR3 DNA is TGTGCCAGCAGTTTACCGCTTGGAGCTAACTATGGCTACACCTTC. As protein: CASSLPLGANYGYTF.